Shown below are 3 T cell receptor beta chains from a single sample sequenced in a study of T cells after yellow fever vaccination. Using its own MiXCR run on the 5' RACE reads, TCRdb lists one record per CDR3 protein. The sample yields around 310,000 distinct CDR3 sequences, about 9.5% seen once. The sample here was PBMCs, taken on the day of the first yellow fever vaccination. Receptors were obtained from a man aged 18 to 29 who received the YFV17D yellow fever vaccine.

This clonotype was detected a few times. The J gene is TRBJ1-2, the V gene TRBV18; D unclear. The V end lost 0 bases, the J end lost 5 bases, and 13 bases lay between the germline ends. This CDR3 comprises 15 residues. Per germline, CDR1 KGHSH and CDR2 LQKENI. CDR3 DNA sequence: TGTGCCAGCTCACCACCGGGCAGCAGTTCTTATGGCTACACCTTC. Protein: CASSPPGSSSYGYTF.

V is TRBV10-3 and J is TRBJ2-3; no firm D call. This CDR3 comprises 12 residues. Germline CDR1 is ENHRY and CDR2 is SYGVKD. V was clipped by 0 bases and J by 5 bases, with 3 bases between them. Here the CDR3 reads CAISESIDTQYF. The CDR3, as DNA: TGTGCCATCAGTGAGTCGATAGATACGCAGTATTTT.

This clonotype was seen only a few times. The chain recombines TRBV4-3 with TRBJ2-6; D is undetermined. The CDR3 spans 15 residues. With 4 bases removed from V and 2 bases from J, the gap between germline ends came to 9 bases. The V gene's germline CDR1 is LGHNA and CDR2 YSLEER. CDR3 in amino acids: CASSPREAGANVLTF. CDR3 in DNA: TGCGCCAGCAGCCCTCGTGAGGCTGGGGCCAACGTCCTGACTTTC.